These T cell receptor beta chains were read from a single sample in a study of control samples from healthy donors and cancer patients. Method: immunoSEQ multiplex PCR; TCRdb's copy keeps in-frame clones and lacks some. The sample yields about 160,000 clones, 92% seen once. Sequenced sample: blood. The receptor set was obtained from a woman in her twenties or thirties in good health. The CDR3 runs from the conserved cysteine through the conserved F or W. Each record gives: J gene, D gene, clone size, V gene, CDR3 DNA, CDR3 protein. A D gene is named only where the DNA matches it firmly. Part of the rows lack a size; the others show once, few, many or a class for expanded clones.

TRBJ2-7 | TRBD2 | . | TRBV27 | TGTGCCAGCAGCCGGACTAGCGCAACCTACGAGCAGTACTTC | CASSRTSATYEQYF
TRBJ2-1 | . | . | TRBV29-1 | TGCAGCGCTTTTTTACGGGGTGAGCAGTTCTTC | CSAFLRGEQFF
TRBJ2-7 | . | . | TRBV20-1 | TGCAGTGCGGCCCCAAGGGACGAGCAGTACTTC | CSAAPRDEQYF
TRBJ1-1 | . | . | TRBV27 | TGTGCCAGCAGTCCAGCAGGGGCTCTCACTGAAGCTTTCTTT | CASSPAGALTEAFF
TRBJ1-5 | . | . | TRBV28 | TGTGCCAGCAGTCCCGGCTGGGACAGCAATCAGCCCCAGCATTTT | CASSPGWDSNQPQHF
TRBJ2-7 | TRBD2 | . | TRBV25-1 | TGTGCCAGCAGTGATAGCGGGCTTCCCTACGAGCAGTACTTC | CASSDSGLPYEQYF
TRBJ1-2 | TRBD1 | . | TRBV15 | TGTGCCACCAGCAGAACCGACAGGGGCTATGGCTACACCTTC | CATSRTDRGYGYTF
TRBJ1-3 | . | . | TRBV30 | TGTGCCTGGAGTGTGGCCAGCACTTCTTCTGGAAACACCATATATTTT | CAWSVASTSSGNTIYF
TRBJ1-5 | . | . | TRBV28 | TGTGCCAGCAACTCAAAGGGTGTTAGCAATCAGCCCCAGCATTTT | CASNSKGVSNQPQHF
TRBJ2-7 | TRBD2 | . | TRBV11-3 | TGTGCCAGCAGCTTAGGCGGGACTAGCGGAATCTACGAGCAGTACTTC | CASSLGGTSGIYEQYF
TRBJ2-2 | . | . | TRBV10-3 | TGTGCCATCAGTGAAATCGTTGGAAAGGGGACCGGGGAGCTGTTTTTT | CAISEIVGKGTGELFF
TRBJ1-2 | TRBD1 | . | TRBV28 | TGTGCCAGCAGTGCCTCGGGACAGCTCTATGGCTACACCTTC | CASSASGQLYGYTF
TRBJ1-5 | TRBD1 | . | TRBV27 | TGTGCCAGCAGGCGGACAGGAGAAGGACGGGGCCAGCATTTT | CASRRTGEGRGQHF
TRBJ2-3 | . | . | TRBV27 | TGTGCCAGCAACCCAGCGTGGGGGGGCACAGATACGCAGTATTTT | CASNPAWGGTDTQYF
TRBJ2-1 | TRBD1 | . | TRBV30 | TGTGCCTGGAGTGTACAGGGGGCGTTAAGAGGGAGGGCCGACAATGAGCAGTTCTTC | CAWSVQGALRGRADNEQFF
TRBJ2-1 | . | . | TRBV6-2/TRBV6-3 | TGTGCCAGCAGTTATGGGGCGGGAAGGCGGGGGCCCTACAATGAGCAGTTCTTC | CASSYGAGRRGPYNEQFF
TRBJ1-5 | . | few | TRBV4-1 | TGCGCCAGCAGCCGGGTGTTGGGAAATCAGCCCCAGCATTTT | CASSRVLGNQPQHF
TRBJ1-1 | . | . | TRBV6-2/TRBV6-3 | TGTGCCAGCAGTTTGCCCATTCGGCTGAACACTGAAGCTTTCTTT | CASSLPIRLNTEAFF
TRBJ2-5 | TRBD1 | . | TRBV7-9 | TGTGCCAGCAGCCCGAAAACAGGGGGCGCGGGAGAGACCCAGTACTTC | CASSPKTGGAGETQYF
TRBJ1-1 | . | once | TRBV6-2/TRBV6-3 | TGTGCCAGCAGTACTTTCGCGAACACTGAAGCTTTCTTT | CASSTFANTEAFF
TRBJ2-1 | . | . | TRBV6-2/TRBV6-3 | TGTGCCAGCAGTTTCGACCCCTCCTACAATGAGCAGTTCTTC | CASSFDPSYNEQFF
TRBJ2-3 | . | . | TRBV7-6 | TGTGCCAGCAGCCAAGGGCCACCAGGGAAACCAACAGATACGCAGTATTTT | CASSQGPPGKPTDTQYF
TRBJ2-7 | . | . | TRBV21-1 | TGTGCCAGCAGCGACACGGCGCGGAGGGACTACGAGCAGTACTTC | CASSDTARRDYEQYF
TRBJ2-1 | TRBD2 | . | TRBV4-1 | TGCGCCAGCAGCCAAGATGGCGGGAGGCAGTTCTTC | CASSQDGGRQFF
TRBJ1-1 | . | . | TRBV11-1 | TGTGCCAGCAGCTTCGGCGGTCTGGGGACTGAAGCTTTCTTT | CASSFGGLGTEAFF
TRBJ1-1 | TRBD1 | . | TRBV27 | TGTGCCAGCAGTTTAAAGACAGGGGGTTCTGAAGCTTTCTTT | CASSLKTGGSEAFF
TRBJ2-5 | TRBD2 | . | TRBV3-1/TRBV3-2 | TGTGCCAGCAGCCAAATAGCTAGCGGGCCCCGCCAAGAGACCCAGTACTTC | CASSQIASGPRQETQYF
TRBJ2-3 | TRBD1 | . | TRBV7-2 | TGTGCCAGCAGCTTAGGCGCCCCAGGGGGCAGCACAGATACGCAGTATTTT | CASSLGAPGGSTDTQYF
TRBJ1-1 | TRBD1 | . | TRBV3-1/TRBV3-2 | TGTGCCAGCAGCCGCCTGACAGGGGGCACTGAAGCTTTCTTT | CASSRLTGGTEAFF
TRBJ1-2 | . | . | TRBV27 | TGTGCCAGCAGTTTATTGGGGGGTAAAGTGGGCTACACCTTC | CASSLLGGKVGYTF
TRBJ1-2 | . | . | TRBV28 | TGTGCCAGCAGGGTGCTTGAAGCTAACTATGGCTACACCTTC | CASRVLEANYGYTF
TRBJ2-2 | TRBD1 | . | TRBV14 | TGTGCCAGCAGCGCGGACAGGGGCACCGGGGAGCTGTTTTTT | CASSADRGTGELFF
TRBJ1-2 | . | . | TRBV19 | TGTGCCAGTACCCAAAGTAGGACAGCCTATGGCTACACCTTC | CASTQSRTAYGYTF
TRBJ1-5 | . | . | TRBV19 | TGTGCCAGTAGTATAAGCAGCGGTCGCGCGCAGCCCCAGCATTTT | CASSISSGRAQPQHF
TRBJ2-7 | . | . | TRBV12-5 | TGTGCTAGTGGTTCCCCGGGACATCGGGAGCAGTACTTC | CASGSPGHREQYF
TRBJ2-1 | TRBD2 | . | TRBV3-1/TRBV3-2 | TGTGCCAGCAGCCCCCGGACTAGCGGCAACAATGAGCAGTTCTTC | CASSPRTSGNNEQFF
TRBJ1-5 | . | . | TRBV4-2 | TGTGCCAGCAGCCAAGATACAGACATCGCCACTCCCCAGCATTTT | CASSQDTDIATPQHF
TRBJ2-3 | . | . | TRBV9 | TGTGCCAGCAGCGTAGATTTGGGGGATACGCAGTATTTT | CASSVDLGDTQYF
TRBJ1-4 | TRBD1 | . | TRBV3-1/TRBV3-2 | TGTGCCAGCAGGTCTGACAGGGGGTCGCATGAAAAACTGTTTTTT | CASRSDRGSHEKLFF